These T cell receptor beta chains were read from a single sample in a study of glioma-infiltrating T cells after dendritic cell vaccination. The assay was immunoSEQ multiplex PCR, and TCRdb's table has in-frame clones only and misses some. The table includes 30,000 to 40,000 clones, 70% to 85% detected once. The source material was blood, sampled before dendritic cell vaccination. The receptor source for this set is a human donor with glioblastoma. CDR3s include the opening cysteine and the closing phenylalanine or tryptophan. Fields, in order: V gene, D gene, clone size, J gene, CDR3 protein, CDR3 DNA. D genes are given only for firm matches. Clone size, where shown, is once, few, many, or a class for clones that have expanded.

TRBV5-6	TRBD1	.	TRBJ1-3	CASSGTGVGNTIYF	TGTGCCAGCAGCGGAACAGGGGTCGGAAACACCATATATTTT
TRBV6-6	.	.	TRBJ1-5	CASSYSQTQGNQPQHF	TGTGCCAGCAGTTACTCGCAGACCCAGGGGAATCAGCCCCAGCATTTT
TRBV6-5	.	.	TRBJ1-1	CASTALRTLNTEAFF	TGTGCCAGCACCGCACTCCGAACTTTGAACACTGAAGCTTTCTTT
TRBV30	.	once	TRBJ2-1	CAWRRGTTGEQFF	TGTGCCTGGAGGCGGGGGACAACCGGTGAGCAGTTCTTC
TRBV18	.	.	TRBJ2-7	CASSPPTSRSYEQYF	TGTGCCAGCTCACCACCAACATCCCGCTCCTACGAGCAGTACTTC
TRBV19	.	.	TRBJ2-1	CASSWASAYEQFF	TGTGCCAGTAGTTGGGCTAGCGCTTATGAGCAGTTCTTC
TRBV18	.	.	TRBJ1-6	CASSPLPQASTYNSPLHF	TGTGCCAGCTCACCACTCCCACAGGCCTCCACCTATAATTCACCCCTCCACTTT
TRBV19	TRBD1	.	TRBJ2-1	CASKDRVGGNEQFF	TGTGCCAGCAAAGACAGGGTAGGAGGCAATGAGCAGTTCTTC
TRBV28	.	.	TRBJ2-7	CASSFDIYEQYF	TGTGCCAGCAGTTTCGACATCTACGAGCAGTACTTC
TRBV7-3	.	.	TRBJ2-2	CASSPTIHTGELFF	TGTGCCAGCAGCCCTACGATTCACACCGGGGAGCTGTTTTTT
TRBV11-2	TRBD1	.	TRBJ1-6	CASSKTGGLDSPLHF	TGTGCCAGCAGCAAAACAGGGGGTCTGGACTCACCCCTCCACTTT